Presented here are 14 T cell receptor beta chains from one specimen sequenced in a study of coeliac disease. Assay: immunoSEQ multiplex PCR; the TCRdb copy retains only in-frame clones and omits some. The sample records about 4,800 clones, around 74% being singletons. Sequencing used lamina propria lymphocytes from the gut. The receptors derive from a woman aged 18-29 years with active celiac disease.

V gene TRBV19 combines with J gene TRBJ2-3; D is unclear. The CDR3 is 13 residues long. Looked up from germline, CDR1 is LNHDA and CDR2 is SQIVND (reference sequence). V was trimmed by 3 bases and J by 5 bases, leaving 9 bases between them. CDR3 region: CASSMRQQDTQYF. The CDR3 DNA reads as TGTGCCAGTAGTATGAGACAACAAGATACGCAGTATTTT. The variable domain in full, with the rest retrieved from reference TRBV19 and TRBJ2-3, is DGGITQSPKYLFRKEGQNVTLSCEQNLNHDAMYWYRQDPGQGLRLIYYSQIVNDFQKGDIAEGYSVSREKKESFPLTVTSAQKNPTAFYLCASSMRQQDTQYFGPGTRLTVL.

This clone was counted a few times. The chain carries TRBV30 and TRBJ2-1, with 10 bases matching TRBD1. The CDR3 has 14 amino acids. Germline values: CDR1 GTSNPN, CDR2 SVGIG (reference sequence). V lost 5 bases to trimming and J lost 4 bases; unmatched junction nucleotides: 5. This chain's CDR3 is CAWSTGGLYNEQFF. CDR3 nucleotides: TGTGCCTGGTCGACAGGGGGCCTTTACAATGAGCAGTTCTTC.

This chain joins TRBV18 and TRBJ1-1, with a weak D call TRBD1 (5 bases). The V end was cut by 2 bases, the J end by 2 bases, with 15 bases between. This CDR3 is 16 amino acids long. Germline V gene lookup returns CDR1 KGHSH and CDR2 LQKENI. This CDR3 is CASSPSLKQANTEAFF. The CDR3 DNA follows: TGTGCCAGCTCACCAAGTTTAAAACAGGCAAACACTGAAGCTTTCTTT.

The chain is built from TRBV9 and TRBJ1-5, with D possibly TRBD1 on 5 matching bases. The ends were cut back, 3 bases at V and 0 bases at J, with 10 bases in the middle. The CDR3 loop spans 15 amino acids. In germline, CDR1 is SGDLS, CDR2 YYNGEE. The CDR3 loop reads CASSARQNSNQPQHF. As DNA, the CDR3 is TGTGCCAGCAGCGCTCGACAGAATAGCAATCAGCCCCAGCATTTT.

This clone has just a few counts. The chain recombines TRBV5-4 with TRBJ2-3, with D perhaps matching TRBD2 (7 bases). The CDR3 sequence is 14 residues long. Trimming shortened V by 3 bases and J by 1 base, and 9 bases separated the two germline ends. Germline V gene sequence: CDR1 SGHNT, CDR2 YYREEE (reference sequence). CDR3 nucleotide sequence: TGTGCCAGCAGCTACGGGGGGCGCACAGATACGCAGTATTTT. This sequence encodes CASSYGGRTDTQYF. Using reference TRBV5-4 and TRBJ2-3 for the parts outside the CDR3, the full variable domain is ETGVTQSPTHLIKTRGQQVTLRCSSQSGHNTVSWYQQALGQGPQFIFQYYREEENGRGNFPPRFSGLQFPNYSSELNVNALELDDSALYLCASSYGGRTDTQYFGPGTRLTVL.

V usage is TRBV7-2 and J usage is TRBJ2-4, with D possibly TRBD2 on 5 matching bases. The V end was cut by 5 bases, the J end by 2 bases, with 22 bases between. CDR1 and CDR2 from the germline V gene are SGHTA and FQGNSA. The CDR3 runs to 18 residues. The CDR3 region has the DNA TGTGCCAGCAGCCCGAACGGACGGGATAGGGTTACCAAAAACATTCAGTACTTC. Translating gives CASSPNGRDRVTKNIQYF.

This clone was seen only a few times. This sequence joins TRBV5-4 and TRBJ2-7, with 7 bases that match TRBD2. CDR1 is SGHNT, CDR2 YYREEE, per germline (reference sequence). The CDR3 length is 14 residues. The J segment lost 9 bases and the V segment lost 4 bases, leaving 13 bases of the junction unmatched. The CDR3 sequence is CASSQTGGSVGQYF. DNA for the CDR3: TGTGCCAGCAGCCAGACCGGGGGGAGCGTTGGGCAGTACTTC.

The rearrangement uses TRBV2 and TRBJ2-7; 13 bases fit TRBD2. The trim removed 7 bases at V and 3 bases at J, leaving 6 bases unmatched. Germline lookup yields CDR1 SNHLY and CDR2 FYNNEI. The CDR3 loop spans 15 amino acids. As DNA, the CDR3 is TGTGCCAGCACAAAGGGACTAGCGGGGAACTACGAGCAGTACTTC. Translating it yields CASTKGLAGNYEQYF.

This clone showed up just a few times. J is TRBJ2-6 and V is TRBV27; D unclear. Trimming removed 5 bases from V and 0 bases from J, with 20 bases in between. Per germline, CDR1 MNHEY and CDR2 SMNVEV (reference sequence). This CDR3 region has 19 residues. The CDR3 DNA sequence: TGTGCCAGCAGTCTCCGTCCCCCCACACAAGACTCTGGGGCCAACGTCCTGACTTTC. Translated, it gives CASSLRPPTQDSGANVLTF.

The chain combines TRBV30 with TRBJ2-1, with TRBD1 as a possible D gene (6 bases). CDR3 length: 13 amino acids. Trimming stripped 6 bases from V and 6 bases from J, with 15 bases between. In germline, CDR1 is GTSNPN, CDR2 SVGIG (reference sequence). CDR3 nucleotides: TGTGCCTGCCAAGACAGGAACCCCAATGAGCAGTTCTTC. This gives the protein CACQDRNPNEQFF.

This chain links TRBV11-2 with TRBJ1-1; 8 nucleotides line up with TRBD1. The CDR3 is 15 residues long. CDR1 is SGHAT and CDR2 is FQNNGV in the germline V gene. J gave up 2 bases and V 4 bases, and 6 bases lay outside the gene matches. DNA for the CDR3: TGTGCCAGCAGCTATGGACAGGGCGGTAACACTGAAGCTTTCTTT. It translates to CASSYGQGGNTEAFF.

V usage is TRBV6-1 and J usage is TRBJ1-1; 8 nucleotides match TRBD1. In germline, CDR1 is MNHNS, CDR2 SASEGT. V was pared by 7 bases and J by 4 bases, with 11 bases of the junction left unmatched. The CDR3 has 15 amino acids. The CDR3 region has the DNA TGTGCCAGCATTCGGGACAGGAGGGGCTCCACTGAAGCTTTCTTT. Translating gives CASIRDRRGSTEAFF.

This chain connects TRBV5-6 to TRBJ2-4, with D maybe TRBD2 (6 bases). The V gene's germline CDR1 is SGHDT and CDR2 YYEEEE. The CDR3 consists of 17 residues. With 4 bases removed from V and 3 bases from J, the gap between germline ends came to 20 bases. CDR3 in amino acids: CASSHRELWLGKNIQYF. The CDR3, as DNA: TGTGCCAGCAGCCACCGGGAGCTGTGGTTGGGCAAAAACATTCAGTACTTC.

This clone was seen only a few times. V usage is TRBV27 and J usage is TRBJ2-3; D gene ambiguous. Per germline, CDR1 MNHEY and CDR2 SMNVEV (reference sequence). V was pared by 3 bases and J by 0 bases, with 10 bases between. The CDR3 extends over 15 amino acids. The CDR3 is CASSFRSYSTDTQYF. DNA of the CDR3: TGTGCCAGCAGTTTTCGAAGCTATAGCACAGATACGCAGTATTTT.